The 11 T cell receptor beta chains below all came from one sample that was sequenced in a study of T cells in Graves' hyperthyroidism and ophthalmopathy. The investigators amplified TCR beta CDR3 regions from RNA transcripts. The TCR CDR3 first-round RT-PCR relied on the HTBI primer set. TCRdb passed the multiplex PCR reads through MiXCR, listing each CDR3 protein once. The table has over 700,000 distinct CDR3 sequences, 38% seen once. Sequencing input: blood. The origin of the receptors is a man between 18 and 35 years old with Graves' hyperthyroidism.

The chain couples TRBV7-9 to TRBJ2-5; 7 bases match TRBD2. The CDR3 totals 16 residues. Trimming at V came to 3 bases and at J to 3 bases, leaving 10 bases not matched to a gene. Germline V lookup: CDR1 SEHNR, CDR2 FQNEAQ (reference sequence). This CDR3 is CASSFPGPGGEETQYF. The CDR3 nucleotides are TGTGCCAGCAGCTTCCCGGGACCTGGGGGGGAAGAGACCCAGTACTTC.

V and J are TRBV11-2 and TRBJ1-2; D gene uncertain. Germline values: CDR1 SGHAT, CDR2 FQNNGV. This CDR3 has 16 residues. Deletions cut 4 bases from V and 3 bases from J, with 18 bases between. CDR3 residues: CASSSPLDGSYYGYTF. The CDR3 coding sequence is TGTGCCAGCAGCTCCCCCCTGGACGGCAGCTACTATGGCTACACCTTC.

This clonotype was recorded at least ten times. V usage is TRBV20-1 and J usage is TRBJ2-5, with unresolved D. Germline V gene data show CDR1 as DFQATT and CDR2 as SNEGSKA (reference sequence). The CDR3 runs to 11 residues. Deletions cut 3 bases from V and 4 bases from J, with 6 bases between. The CDR3 DNA reads TGCAGTGCTAGTTCGAGAGAGACCCAGTACTTC. Amino acid sequence: CSASSRETQYF.

This clonotype was counted a single time. The chain joins TRBV5-2 to TRBJ2-7. TRBV5-2 is assigned pseudogene status. The CDR3 is made up of 8 amino acids. DNA for the CDR3: TGTGCCAGCAAGGGCACGTACTTC. This translates into CASKGTYF.

Details on this clonotype: Given a much more abundant clone one base away, this may be a read error. The gene calls are TRBV6-5 and TRBJ2-5, with D unresolved. The CDR3 is made up of 12 amino acids. Trimming shortened V by 5 bases and J by 7 bases, and 11 bases separated the two germline ends. Per the germline V gene, CDR1 is MNHEY and CDR2 is SVGAGI. The CDR3 loop is CASSHASGTQYF. The DNA for the CDR3 is TGTGCCAGCAGTCACGCCTCGGGGACCCAGTACTTC.

This chain links TRBV5-1 with TRBJ2-7; the D gene is possibly TRBD2 (7 bases). The CDR3 is 14 amino acids. V was shortened by 6 bases and J by 3 bases, with 16 bases between the two germline ends. Germline CDR1 SGHRS, CDR2 YFSETQ. The CDR3 sequence is CASNLGGHSYEQYF. Written as DNA, the CDR3 is TGCGCCAGCAACCTGGGGGGGCACAGCTACGAGCAGTACTTC.

This clonotype was seen only once. The rearrangement links TRBV10-3 to TRBJ1-4, with 9 nucleotides matching TRBD1. The CDR3 runs 14 residues. CDR1 ENHRY and CDR2 SYGVKD come from the germline V gene. V lost 6 bases and J lost 5; bases outside the gene matches: 4. The chain's CDR3 is CAIRSGQGNEKLFF. The CDR3 nucleotides read TGTGCCATCAGGTCGGGACAGGGAAATGAAAAACTGTTTTTT.

Worth noting for this clonotype: This could be a read error, since a much larger clone is one nucleotide away. This rearrangement joins TRBV19 to TRBJ1-5; D is ambiguous. CDR1 and CDR2 (germline): LNHDA, SQIVND (reference sequence). The CDR3 length is 14 residues. V was pared by 7 bases and J by 3 bases, with 13 bases between. The CDR3 nucleotides are TGTGCCAGTACTCCACACCAGTTCAATCAGCCCCAGCATTTT. It specifies CASTPHQFNQPQHF.

This clonotype was picked up a small number of times. This sequence joins TRBV5-5 and TRBJ2-5; 7 bases map to TRBD2. CDR3 size: 14 residues. Germline loops: CDR1 SGHKS, CDR2 YYEKEE (reference sequence). Trimming cost V 7 bases and J 7 bases; bases outside gene matches: 13. This chain's CDR3 is CASGSADGLGTQYF. The CDR3 nucleotides are TGTGCCAGCGGCTCGGCGGACGGACTAGGGACCCAGTACTTC.

The chain couples TRBV20-1 to TRBJ2-5; TRBD1 agrees at 9 bases. Per germline, CDR1 DFQATT and CDR2 SNEGSKA (reference sequence). V gave up 6 bases and J gave up 5 bases; unmatched junction bases: 10. The CDR3 has 14 residues. CDR3 nucleotides: TGCAGTGCCGACGGGACAGGGATGGTTGAGACCCAGTACTTC. Its translation: CSADGTGMVETQYF.

The chain recombines TRBV7-3 with TRBJ2-7; tentatively, D is TRBD1 or TRBD2 (9 bases each). There are 14 residues in the CDR3. CDR1 and CDR2 (germline): SGHTA, FQGTGA. V lost 8 bases to trimming and J lost 6 bases, with 20 bases between them. The DNA for the CDR3 is TGTGCCAGCCCCCTAGCGGGACAGGGCGCCGAGCAGTACTTC. Its protein product is CASPLAGQGAEQYF.